Following are 5 T cell receptor beta chains from one sample sequenced in a study of cytomegalovirus exposure and HLA in healthy donors. Produced via immunoSEQ multiplex PCR; TCRdb's table is partial and in-frame only. Of more than 150,000 clones in the sample, 84% were seen once. The specimen sequenced was PBMCs. These receptors were collected from a woman aged 18-29 years in good health and CMV-seropositive.

The chain combines TRBV11-2 with TRBJ2-7, with unresolved D. Germline loops: CDR1 SGHAT, CDR2 FQNNGV. Trimming cost V 4 bases and J 3 bases, with 16 bases left between them. This CDR3 spans 15 amino acids. This CDR3 reads CASSSWSQRSYEQYF. The CDR3, as DNA: TGTGCCAGCAGCTCCTGGAGCCAGCGAAGCTACGAGCAGTACTTC.

The chain has TRBV5-6 and TRBJ2-7; 7 nucleotides agree with TRBD1. The CDR3 sequence is 13 residues long. Trimming at V came to 4 bases and at J to 4 bases, leaving 5 bases not matched to a gene. Germline loops: CDR1 SGHDT, CDR2 YYEEEE. In DNA, the CDR3 is TGTGCCAGCAGCAAAGGGGGCGGATACGAGCAGTACTTC. Translated, it gives CASSKGGGYEQYF. The full variable domain, in which reference TRBV5-6 and TRBJ2-7 provide the parts outside the CDR3, is DAGVTQSPTHLIKTRGQQVTLRCSPKSGHDTVSWYQQALGQGPQFIFQYYEEEERQRGNFPDRFSGHQFPNYSSELNVNALLLGDSALYLCASSKGGGYEQYFGPGTRLTVT.

The chain has TRBV27 and TRBJ2-7; 9 bases line up with TRBD2. Germline trimming cut 3 bases from V and 1 base from J; bases unmatched to any gene: 4. Germline CDR1 MNHEY, CDR2 SMNVEV (reference sequence). This CDR3 comprises 15 residues. Here the CDR3 reads CASSFLAGLSYEQYF. The CDR3 DNA is TGTGCCAGCAGTTTTCTAGCGGGGCTATCCTACGAGCAGTACTTC.

J is TRBJ1-1 and V is TRBV9, with D possibly TRBD1 on 6 matching bases. Trimming left V 2 bases short and J 3 bases short, with 11 bases between. The CDR3 extends over 14 amino acids. Germline lookup yields CDR1 SGDLS and CDR2 YYNGEE. This chain's CDR3 is CASSVLGGDTEAFF. The CDR3 DNA reads as TGTGCCAGCAGCGTCCTAGGGGGAGACACTGAAGCTTTCTTT.

The V gene is TRBV19, the J gene TRBJ2-2; TRBD1 is a possible D gene (6 bases). The CDR3 is 16 residues long. V was cut by 5 bases and J by 4 bases, with 17 bases left in between. CDR1 is LNHDA, CDR2 SQIVND, per germline (reference sequence). This chain's CDR3 is CASSAGQGSGTGELFF. The CDR3 coding sequence is TGTGCCAGTAGTGCCGGGCAGGGGAGCGGCACCGGGGAGCTGTTTTTT.